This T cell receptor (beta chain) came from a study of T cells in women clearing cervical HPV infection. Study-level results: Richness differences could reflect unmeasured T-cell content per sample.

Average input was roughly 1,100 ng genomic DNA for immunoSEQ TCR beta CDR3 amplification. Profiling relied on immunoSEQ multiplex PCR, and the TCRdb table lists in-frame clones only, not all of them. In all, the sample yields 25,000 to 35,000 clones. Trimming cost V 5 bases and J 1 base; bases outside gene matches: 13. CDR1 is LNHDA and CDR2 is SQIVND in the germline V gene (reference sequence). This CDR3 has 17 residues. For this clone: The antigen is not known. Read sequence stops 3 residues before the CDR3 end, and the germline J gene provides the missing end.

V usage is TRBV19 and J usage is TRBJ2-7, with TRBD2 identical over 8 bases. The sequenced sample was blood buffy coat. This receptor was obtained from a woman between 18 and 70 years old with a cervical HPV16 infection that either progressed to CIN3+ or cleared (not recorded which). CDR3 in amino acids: CASSPRKGAGDSYEQYF. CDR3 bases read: TGTGCCAGTAGTCCGCGCAAGGGAGCGGGGGATTCCTACGAG.